Listed here are 31 T cell receptor beta chains from one sample, sequenced in a study of cytotoxic CD8 clonotypes in ibrutinib-treated CLL. Profiling relied on immunoSEQ multiplex PCR, and the TCRdb table lists in-frame clones only, not all of them. The sample includes more than 300,000 clones, around four fifths of them seen just once. The input for sequencing was PBMCs, taken before ibrutinib treatment. The source of these receptors is a human donor with chronic lymphocytic leukemia.

The chain joins TRBV9 to TRBJ2-1; 7 bases fit TRBD2. CDR1 and CDR2 from the germline V gene are SGDLS and YYNGEE. After removal of 1 base from V and 3 bases from J, the junction contained 7 bases not matched to a gene. CDR3 size: 16 residues. The CDR3 protein is CASSVTGAGVYNEQFF. The CDR3 DNA reads TGTGCCAGCAGCGTAACTGGCGCGGGAGTCTACAATGAGCAGTTCTTC. Combining the CDR3 with reference TRBV9 and TRBJ2-1 gives the whole variable domain DSGVTQTPKHLITATGQRVTLRCSPRSGDLSVYWYQQSLDQGLQFLIQYYNGEERAKGNILERFSAQQFPDLHSELNLSSLELGDSALYFCASSVTGAGVYNEQFFGPGTRLTVL.

The rearrangement links TRBV7-2 to TRBJ1-5; possible D gene TRBD1, 6 bases. The CDR3 covers 14 residues. The V gene's germline CDR1 is SGHTA and CDR2 FQGNSA. V lost 5 bases, J lost 12 bases, and 20 bases lay in between. The CDR3 is CASSPNSGGLFQHF. The CDR3 DNA follows: TGTGCCAGCAGCCCCAATTCTGGGGGCCTTTTCCAGCATTTT. The full variable domain, its missing parts supplied by reference TRBV7-2 and TRBJ1-5, is GAGVSQSPSNKVTEKGKDVELRCDPISGHTALYWYRQSLGQGLEFLIYFQGNSAPDKSGLPSDRFSAERTGGSVSTLTIQRTQQEDSAVYLCASSPNSGGLFQHFGDGTRLSIL.

This chain links TRBV28 with TRBJ1-3; perhaps TRBD1 as D (5 bases). From germline, CDR1 is MDHEN and CDR2 SYDVKM. The CDR3 is 14 amino acids. Trimming left V 2 bases short and J 4 bases short, with 9 bases between. The CDR3 sequence is CASSLPDRGNTIYF. CDR3 bases: TGTGCCAGCAGTTTACCCGACAGAGGAAACACCATATATTTT.

CDR3 nucleotides: TGTGCCAGCAGGGCGCCGGGGGCGGGTGGAAACACCATATATTTT. As protein: CASRAPGAGGNTIYF. The genes are TRBV2 and TRBJ1-3, with D possibly being TRBD1 (6 bases). V lost 6 bases, J lost 3 bases, and 15 bases lay in between. This CDR3 contains 15 residues. The germline V gene has CDR1 SNHLY and CDR2 FYNNEI.

V and J are TRBV5-8 and TRBJ2-3; D perhaps matches TRBD2 (5 bases). The CDR3 is made up of 17 amino acids. V was cut by 4 bases and J by 0 bases, with 18 bases left in between. Germline V lookup: CDR1 SGHTS, CDR2 YDEGEE. CDR3 nucleotide sequence: TGTGCCAGCAGCCCTGAGGGAGTAGCGACGAGCACAGATACGCAGTATTTT. It translates to CASSPEGVATSTDTQYF.

This clone turned up a few times. The rearrangement links TRBV25-1 to TRBJ2-5; weak D call: TRBD2 (5 bases). Germline V lookup: CDR1 MGHDK, CDR2 SYGVNS. The CDR3 runs 12 residues. Trimming took 4 bases from V and 5 from J, leaving 8 bases between them. The CDR3 DNA reads as TGTGCCAGCAGTGGACCGGGGGAGACCCAGTACTTC. It codes for CASSGPGETQYF.

This chain connects TRBV10-2 to TRBJ2-2; D gene unclear. The V end lost 3 bases, the J end lost 9 bases, and 8 bases lay between the germline ends. Germline V gene lookup returns CDR1 WSHSY and CDR2 SAAADI. The CDR3 has 12 amino acids. The chain's CDR3 is CASSEPIRELFF. The CDR3 DNA reads TGCGCCAGCAGTGAACCCATCCGGGAGCTGTTTTTT.

This clone was seen a single time. The chain joins TRBV5-1 to TRBJ2-2, with 9 bases matching TRBD2. The V gene's germline CDR1 is SGHRS and CDR2 YFSETQ. The CDR3 consists of 15 residues. The trim removed 4 bases at V and 8 bases at J, leaving 9 bases unmatched. The CDR3 nucleotides are TGCGCCAGCAGCCATAGCGGGGGTAGCCAGGGGGAGCTGTTTTTT. Translation gives CASSHSGGSQGELFF.

With regard to this clone: Distinct nucleotide sequences in the sample also encode this CDR3. V gene TRBV7-2 combines with J gene TRBJ2-3; 7 bases agree with TRBD1. V lost 0 bases, J lost 6 bases, and 6 bases stayed unmatched. There are 15 residues in the CDR3. In germline, CDR1 is SGHTA, CDR2 FQGNSA. As DNA, the CDR3 is TGTGCCAGCAGCTTAGCAGGGGGCCGCGCGGATACGCAGTATTTT. This sequence encodes CASSLAGGRADTQYF.

The J gene is TRBJ2-3, the V gene TRBV6-5; no clear D gene. CDR1 MNHEY and CDR2 SVGAGI come from the germline V gene. This CDR3 contains 13 residues. Deletions cut 6 bases from V and 6 bases from J, with 13 bases between. The CDR3 region has the DNA TGTGCCAGCAGACCCCATGGATCGGATACGCAGTATTTT. Protein sequence: CASRPHGSDTQYF.

The chain links TRBV7-9 to TRBJ2-7; 13 positions agree with TRBD2. Germline-derived CDR1 and CDR2 are SEHNR and FQNEAQ (reference sequence). The V segment lost 2 bases and the J segment 4 bases; nucleotides outside the gene matches: 5. The CDR3 totals 16 residues. Here the CDR3 reads CASSLTGLAGEYEQYF. The CDR3 nucleotides read TGTGCCAGCAGCTTAACTGGACTAGCGGGAGAGTACGAGCAGTACTTC.

The chain is built from TRBV6-5 and TRBJ2-1; no clear D gene. From germline, CDR1 is MNHEY and CDR2 SVGAGI. Trimming removed 2 bases from V and 7 bases from J, with 15 bases in between. The CDR3 extends over 15 amino acids. The CDR3 spells CASSYELSIRNEQFF. The CDR3 DNA sequence: TGTGCCAGCAGTTACGAGCTATCGATCAGGAATGAGCAGTTCTTC.

V usage is TRBV5-6 and J usage is TRBJ2-7; 10 nucleotides match TRBD1. The CDR3 has 17 residues. V lost 0 bases, J lost 3 bases, and 9 bases stayed unmatched. CDR1 and CDR2 (germline): SGHDT, YYEEEE. The CDR3 bases are TGTGCCAGCAGCTTGGGGGCCCCCGGGACAGGGGTCTACGAGCAGTACTTC. Translated, it gives CASSLGAPGTGVYEQYF. The whole variable domain, filled in from reference TRBV5-6 and TRBJ2-7, reads DAGVTQSPTHLIKTRGQQVTLRCSPKSGHDTVSWYQQALGQGPQFIFQYYEEEERQRGNFPDRFSGHQFPNYSSELNVNALLLGDSALYLCASSLGAPGTGVYEQYFGPGTRLTVT.

Notes on this clone: This could be a read error, since a much larger clone is one nucleotide away. This chain joins TRBV11-3 and TRBJ2-7; D perhaps matches TRBD2 (5 bases). Trimming shortened V by 3 bases and J by 5 bases, and 14 bases separated the two germline ends. CDR3 length: 14 residues. CDR1 is SGHNT and CDR2 is YENEEA in the germline V gene. The CDR3 region is CASSLYGESDEQYF. The CDR3 DNA follows: TGTGCCAGCAGCTTGTACGGGGAATCCGACGAGCAGTACTTC.

The chain uses TRBV6-1 and TRBJ2-5; D possibly matches TRBD1 or TRBD2 (6 bases each). Germline CDR1 is MNHNS and CDR2 is SASEGT. The CDR3 consists of 17 residues. V was cut by 2 bases and J by 5 bases, with 21 bases left in between. CDR3 sequence (DNA): TGTGCCAGCAGTGAAAGGCTTAGGTTGGGGGGCAGGGAGACCCAGTACTTC. Amino acid sequence: CASSERLRLGGRETQYF.

The V call is TRBV28, the J call TRBJ2-2; D gene uncertain. V was clipped by 8 bases and J by 0 bases, with 7 bases between them. Per the germline V gene, CDR1 is MDHEN and CDR2 is SYDVKM. This CDR3 is built from 13 residues. CDR3 DNA: TGTGCCAGCGGCGGCGCGAACACCGGGGAGCTGTTTTTT. Its translation: CASGGANTGELFF.

This sequence joins TRBV28 and TRBJ2-6, with D possibly TRBD2 on 5 matching bases. Per germline, CDR1 MDHEN and CDR2 SYDVKM. The CDR3 totals 16 residues. V was cut by 5 bases and J by 2 bases, with 13 bases left in between. The CDR3 protein is CASSTLRGTGANVLTF. CDR3 bases: TGTGCCAGCAGTACACTACGGGGAACTGGGGCCAACGTCCTGACTTTC.

In its sample, this clone was seen a few times. Other nucleotide sequences in the sample specify the same CDR3. The CDR3 reads CASSYGTSGSYEQYF. In DNA, the CDR3 is TGTGCCAGCAGTTACGGGACTAGCGGGAGCTACGAGCAGTACTTC. The rearrangement joins TRBV6-5 to TRBJ2-7; 14 bases map to TRBD2. V was clipped by 2 bases and J by 3 bases; unmatched bases: 0. The germline CDR1 and CDR2 sequences are MNHEY and SVGAGI. The CDR3 covers 15 residues.

This clone has a single count. The chain links TRBV6-6 to TRBJ1-4, with a tentative D call TRBD1 (6 bases). With 1 base removed from V and 7 bases from J, the gap between germline ends came to 13 bases. The CDR3 runs to 15 residues. Germline-derived CDR1 and CDR2 are MNHNY and SVGAGI (reference sequence). For the CDR3, the DNA is TGTGCCAGCAGTTACTACGGACAGTTAGGTGAAAAACTGTTTTTT. Protein product: CASSYYGQLGEKLFF.

The chain carries TRBV15 and TRBJ1-4, with D maybe TRBD1 (5 bases). The CDR3 sequence is 16 residues long. Trimming shortened V by 0 bases and J by 7 bases, and 15 bases separated the two germline ends. CDR1 and CDR2 (germline): LNHNV, YYDKDF (reference sequence). The CDR3, as DNA: TGTGCCACCAGCAGAGAAAGTGGGCAGGGTAGTGAAAAACTGTTTTTT. The encoded protein is CATSRESGQGSEKLFF.

This clone was picked up one time. The chain employs TRBV2 and TRBJ2-5; D perhaps matches TRBD2 (5 bases). CDR3 length: 18 amino acids. Trimming stripped 5 bases from V and 5 bases from J, with 27 bases between. CDR1 and CDR2 (germline): SNHLY, FYNNEI. Written as DNA, the CDR3 is TGTGCCAGCAGTCCACCCATGAGACTCAGAGGGCGAGAGGAGACCCAGTACTTC. Protein sequence: CASSPPMRLRGREETQYF.

The CDR3 here is CASSPGTSGRMAETQYF. Here the CDR3 DNA reads TGTGCCAGCAGCCCCGGGACTAGCGGAAGGATGGCAGAGACCCAGTACTTC. The chain joins TRBV9 to TRBJ2-5, with 11 bases identical to TRBD2. From germline, CDR1 is SGDLS and CDR2 YYNGEE. J was trimmed by 4 bases and V by 4 bases; bases with no gene match: 12. This CDR3 contains 17 residues.

V is TRBV27 and J is TRBJ2-1; TRBD2 is a possible D gene (7 bases). In germline, CDR1 is MNHEY, CDR2 SMNVEV (reference sequence). Trimming took 7 bases from V and 5 from J, leaving 21 bases between them. CDR3 length: 16 amino acids. For the CDR3, the DNA is TGTGCCAGCACCGCGAGGGGGGGGAGGGCCGACAATGAGCAGTTCTTC. This codes for CASTARGGRADNEQFF.

The table lists this clone with a count of one. The chain combines TRBV7-8 with TRBJ1-2; TRBD1 matches at 7 bases. Germline V CDR1 and CDR2: SGHVS, FQNEAQ. With V trimmed by 5 bases and J by 3 bases, 6 bases remained unmatched. The CDR3 spans 14 residues. CDR3 loop: CASSRGQDHYGYTF. The CDR3 DNA sequence: TGTGCCAGCAGCAGAGGACAGGACCACTATGGCTACACCTTC.

This chain uses TRBV28 with TRBJ1-5; tentative D call: TRBD1 (6 bases). The germline gives CDR1 MDHEN, CDR2 SYDVKM. The CDR3 loop spans 14 amino acids. The V end lost 6 bases, the J end lost 6 bases, and 15 bases lay between the germline ends. In DNA form, the CDR3 reads TGTGCCAGCAGGTATACAGGGTTTTCTCAGCCCCAGCATTTT. Protein product: CASRYTGFSQPQHF.

The chain links TRBV5-1 to TRBJ1-2; D is perhaps TRBD1 (6 bases). Germline V lookup: CDR1 SGHRS, CDR2 YFSETQ. The CDR3 covers 15 residues. V lost 0 bases to trimming and J lost 6 bases, with 15 bases between them. The CDR3 protein is CASSLGQQGVNGYTF. In DNA form, the CDR3 reads TGCGCCAGCAGCTTGGGCCAACAGGGTGTGAATGGCTACACCTTC.

V and J are TRBV5-1 and TRBJ1-3; D gene ambiguous. V was shortened by 0 bases and J by 0 bases, with 7 bases between the two germline ends. The CDR3 is made up of 15 amino acids. In germline, CDR1 is SGHRS, CDR2 YFSETQ. CDR3 coding DNA: TGCGCCAGCAGCTTGGCAGGCCTCTCTGGAAACACCATATATTTT. The encoded protein is CASSLAGLSGNTIYF.

A few counts support this clone. The rearrangement joins TRBV5-1 to TRBJ2-7; the D gene is possibly TRBD2 (5 bases). Between the trimmed V and J ends, which lost 0 bases and 3 bases, there was a span of 10 bases. Germline V CDR1 and CDR2: SGHRS, YFSETQ. CDR3 length equals 14 residues. CDR3 sequence: CASSLEGSYYEQYF. The CDR3 DNA reads TGCGCCAGCAGCTTGGAAGGGAGCTACTACGAGCAGTACTTC.

The chain joins TRBV29-1 to TRBJ2-2; a weak D match, TRBD2 (5 bases). The CDR3 is made up of 13 amino acids. V lost 2 bases and J lost 1, with 5 bases in between. The germline V gene has CDR1 SQVTM and CDR2 ANQGSEA. The CDR3 region has the DNA TGCAGCGTTGAAAGCGGGAACACCGGGGAGCTGTTTTTT. This translates into CSVESGNTGELFF.

The table lists this clone with many counts. The V gene is TRBV10-3, the J gene TRBJ1-5; D ambiguous. Germline CDR1 ENHRY, CDR2 SYGVKD. This CDR3 has 13 residues. The germline V and J ends were trimmed by 4 bases and 5 bases, with 9 bases remaining between them. CDR3 sequence (DNA): TGTGCCATCAGTGCGGACCTTTATCAGCCCCAGCATTTT. Translated: CAISADLYQPQHF.

This chain joins TRBV19 and TRBJ2-7; 8 bases are a match to TRBD1. V shed 7 bases, J shed 2 bases, and the junction held 4 bases outside the gene matches. The length of the CDR3 is 13 residues. In germline, CDR1 is LNHDA, CDR2 SQIVND (reference sequence). The CDR3 here is CASNNRGTYEQYF. Written as DNA, the CDR3 is TGTGCCAGTAATAACAGGGGGACCTACGAGCAGTACTTC.